Listed below are T cell receptor beta chains from one sample, sequenced in a study of blood T cell repertoires in COVID-19. Generated by immunoSEQ multiplex PCR, the TCRdb table keeps only in-frame clones and is missing some. The sample holds 150,000 or so clones, almost 90% seen once. The material sequenced was peripheral blood. Receptor source: a human donor in a cohort sampled during active COVID-19. Each CDR3 is given with its conserved first and last residue. The D gene is left open where the match is weak. Clone sizes are given selectively: once, few, many, or a class where the clone is expanded.

TRBJ2-1 11 - TRBD2 TRBV25-1 TGTGCCAGCAGTGTGGGCGGGAGCCAGTTCTTC CASSVGGSQFF
TRBJ1-2 12 - - TRBV28 TGTGCCAGCAGGATAGCTAACTATGGCTACACCTTC CASRIANYGYTF
TRBJ2-5 18 - - TRBV3-1/TRBV3-2 TGTGCCAGCAGCCAAGATCCTGGGCACCAAGCCTACCAAGAGACCCAGTACTTC CASSQDPGHQAYQETQYF
TRBJ2-1 14 few - TRBV18 TGTGCCAGCTCACCCAACCTACCGCCCGATGAGCAGTTCTTC CASSPNLPPDEQFF
TRBJ1-1 14 - - TRBV6-5 TGTGCCAGCAGTTACGAGAGGGTGAACACTGAAGCTTTCTTT CASSYERVNTEAFF
TRBJ2-1 15 - - TRBV6-5 TGTGCCAGCAGTTACTCTTCGGGATCCTACAATGAGCAGTTCTTC CASSYSSGSYNEQFF
TRBJ1-3 15 - TRBD1 TRBV30 TGTGCCTGGACTTCCGGGACAGGGGGCCTGGACACCATATATTTT CAWTSGTGGLDTIYF
TRBJ1-2 12 - - TRBV28 TGTGCCAGCAGTTTGCCAGGGGCTGGCTACACCTTC CASSLPGAGYTF
TRBJ2-5 19 - TRBD2 TRBV4-1 TGCGCCAGCAGCCAAGATCCGCCTAGCGGAGTGGGTATCGGAGAGACCCAGTACTTC CASSQDPPSGVGIGETQYF
TRBJ2-7 12 - - TRBV7-8 TGTGCCAGCAGCTTACGACAGTACGAGCAGTACTTC CASSLRQYEQYF
TRBJ1-4 20 - TRBD1 TRBV10-1 TGCGCCAGCAGCGACCCCACAGGGGGCGCGGAAATCTTCGGGACAAAAAAACTGTTTTTT CASSDPTGGAEIFGTKKLFF
TRBJ2-7 15 - TRBD1 TRBV10-1 TGCGCCAGCAGTGAGGGACAGGGAATATCCTACGAGCAGTACTTC CASSEGQGISYEQYF
TRBJ2-2 14 - - TRBV30 TGTGCCTGGAGTGTAGGGTGGGGAGGCGGGGAGCTGTTTTTT CAWSVGWGGGELFF
TRBJ1-2 15 few - TRBV12-5 TGTGCTAGTGGTTTGGTACAGGGACACAGCTATGGCTACACCTTC CASGLVQGHSYGYTF
TRBJ1-2 12 - - TRBV9 TGTGCCAGCAGCAGAGCTAACTATGGCTACACCTTC CASSRANYGYTF
TRBJ1-1 17 - - TRBV11-2 TGTGCCAGCAGCTCCCCTAATAACAGGTTGTCGAACACTGAAGCTTTCTTT CASSSPNNRLSNTEAFF
TRBJ1-1 14 - - TRBV6-4 TGTGCCAGCAGCGCCTCTTCGGTAAACACTGAAGCTTTCTTT CASSASSVNTEAFF
TRBJ2-7 15 - TRBD1 TRBV28 TGTGCCAGCAGAATGGACAGGTTGATCTCCTACGAGCAGTACTTC CASRMDRLISYEQYF
TRBJ2-1 15 - TRBD2 TRBV7-3 TGTGCCAGCAGCCGCGGGGGGGTCTCCTACAATGAGCAGTTCTTC CASSRGGVSYNEQFF
TRBJ2-7 14 - - TRBV3-1/TRBV3-2 TGTGCCAGCAGCCGCGGGGATTTGTACTACGAGCAGTACTTC CASSRGDLYYEQYF
TRBJ2-7 15 - TRBD1 TRBV28 TGTGCCAGCAGTTTATCCGGGACAGCGCGTTACGAGCAGTACTTC CASSLSGTARYEQYF
TRBJ1-1 13 - - TRBV29-1 TGCAGCGTTGGACAGAGTATGAACACTGAAGCTTTCTTT CSVGQSMNTEAFF
TRBJ2-7 14 - TRBD2 TRBV5-4 TGTGCCAGCAGCTTAATTGGGGGGGAGGGCGAGCAGTACTTC CASSLIGGEGEQYF
TRBJ1-5 16 once - TRBV5-6 TGTGCCAGCAGCTTATTGACCGGGACAAAAAATCAGCCCCAGCATTTT CASSLLTGTKNQPQHF
TRBJ2-7 13 - - TRBV11-2 TGTGCCAGCAGCGGAGGAGTGCAGTACGAGCAGTACTTC CASSGGVQYEQYF
TRBJ2-5 14 - - TRBV18 TGTGCCAGCTCACCGCTCAGGGGCCAAGAGACCCAGTACTTC CASSPLRGQETQYF
TRBJ1-2 12 - TRBD1 TRBV5-1 TGCGCCAGCAGCGCGACAGGGGACGGCTACACCTTC CASSATGDGYTF
TRBJ2-7 16 - TRBD1 TRBV28 TGTGCCAGCAGTTTAGTGACAGGGGGCACTTTTTTCGAGCAGTACTTC CASSLVTGGTFFEQYF
TRBJ1-6 15 - - TRBV11-2 TGTGCCAGCAGCCCAAGCTCAGGGACTCATTCACCCCTCCACTTT CASSPSSGTHSPLHF
TRBJ2-1 13 - TRBD2 TRBV5-1 TGCGCCACCGCGGGAGGGCCACAGGATGAGCAGTTCTTC CATAGGPQDEQFF
TRBJ1-2 16 once - TRBV15 TGTGCCACCAGCAGAGATGGGGCAGGGCGATTGGGCGGCTACACCTTC CATSRDGAGRLGGYTF
TRBJ1-6 13 - - TRBV7-9 TGTGCCAGCAGCTTAGAAGGGGATTCACCCCTCCACTTT CASSLEGDSPLHF
TRBJ2-7 12 - - TRBV5-1 TGCGCCAGCAGCTTACCGAGCTACGAGCAGTACTTC CASSLPSYEQYF
TRBJ1-1 11 - - TRBV29-1 TGCAGCGTTTCAGGGGTTACTGAAGCTTTCTTT CSVSGVTEAFF
TRBJ2-1 18 - TRBD2 TRBV15 TGTGCCACCAGCGGAAAAACCACGCTAGCGGGAGCTTACAATGAGCAGTTCTTC CATSGKTTLAGAYNEQFF
TRBJ1-1 16 - TRBD1 TRBV7-2 TGTGCCAGCAGCCCAACAGGGGCCCGGGGTGACACTGAAGCTTTCTTT CASSPTGARGDTEAFF
TRBJ2-1 15 - TRBD2 TRBV19 TGTGCCAGTACCGATCGGGGGGTGACGGGATTTCAACAGTTCTTC CASTDRGVTGFQQFF
TRBJ2-5 16 - TRBD2 TRBV18 TGTGCCAGCTCACCACCGGTCCGCGGGAGTCGGGAGACCCAGTACTTC CASSPPVRGSRETQYF
TRBJ2-2 17 - TRBD2 TRBV19 TGTGCCAGTAGGACCTTAGCGGGAGGGTCGAGCACCGGGGAGCTGTTTTTT CASRTLAGGSSTGELFF
TRBJ1-6 18 - TRBD1 TRBV7-2 TGTGCCAGCAGCTTAGCAGGACAGGGCTCGTATTACAATTCACCCCTCCACTTT CASSLAGQGSYYNSPLHF
TRBJ2-3 15 - TRBD2 TRBV13 TGTGCCAGCAGTCAACTAGCGGGACCCACAGATACGCAGTATTTT CASSQLAGPTDTQYF
TRBJ1-4 14 - - TRBV18 TGTGCCAGCGCTCGTTCCGCGGGGAACGAAAAACTGTTTTTT CASARSAGNEKLFF
TRBJ1-6 16 - - TRBV3-1/TRBV3-2 TGTGCCAGCAGCCACACGAATTGGGGACATCCATCACCCCTCCACTTT CASSHTNWGHPSPLHF
TRBJ1-1 16 - - TRBV5-6 TGTGCCAGCAGCTTGGCCTGGGACATAGAGAACACTGAAGCTTTCTTT CASSLAWDIENTEAFF
TRBJ2-7 12 - TRBD1 TRBV11-3 TGTGCCAGCAGCTCGACAGGGGACGAGCAGTACTTC CASSSTGDEQYF
TRBJ2-3 16 - TRBD2 TRBV5-4 TGTGCCAGCAGCTCGGGACTAGCGGGGGGATCAGATACGCAGTATTTT CASSSGLAGGSDTQYF
TRBJ1-1 14 - - TRBV7-9 TGTGCCAGCAGCTTAAGGTCGGGGGACACTGAAGCTTTCTTT CASSLRSGDTEAFF
TRBJ2-5 13 - - TRBV5-6 TGTGCCAGCAGCTTAAGGGGCCAAGAGACCCAGTACTTC CASSLRGQETQYF
TRBJ1-1 15 - TRBD1 TRBV28 TGTGCCAGCAGTTATCGAGGACAGGGGGCTACTGAAGCTTTCTTT CASSYRGQGATEAFF
TRBJ2-6 16 - TRBD1 TRBV7-3 TGTGCCAGCAGCCAAACAGGGGGCGCTGGGGCCAACGTCCTGACTTTC CASSQTGGAGANVLTF
TRBJ2-1 13 - TRBD2 TRBV10-3 TGTGCCATCAGGACTAGCGGGGACAATGAGCAGTTCTTC CAIRTSGDNEQFF
TRBJ2-5 15 - - TRBV5-1 TGCGCCAGCAGCGGGGGACAATCGACCGGTGAGACCCAGTACTTC CASSGGQSTGETQYF
TRBJ2-1 15 once - TRBV5-8 TGTGCCAGCAGCTTGGCCTTCATTAGGGGGAATGAGCAGTTCTTC CASSLAFIRGNEQFF
TRBJ1-1 13 - - TRBV12-5 TGTGCTAGTGGTTTGGACAGGGTGGCTGAAGCTTTCTTT CASGLDRVAEAFF
TRBJ1-5 13 - - TRBV19 TGTGCCAGTTCACTACTCAGGGGTCAGCCCCAGCATTTT CASSLLRGQPQHF
TRBJ1-6 15 - - TRBV5-4 TGTGCCAGCAGCTTGGACAGGGACTATAATTCACCCCTCCACTTT CASSLDRDYNSPLHF
TRBJ1-5 18 - TRBD1 TRBV2 TGTGCCAGCCGATACCGGGACAGGGAATCCTATAGCAATCAGCCCCAGCATTTT CASRYRDRESYSNQPQHF
TRBJ2-1 15 - TRBD1 TRBV19 TGTGCCAGTAGCCCGCGGGGACAGGGTAGTTGGGAGCAGTTCTTC CASSPRGQGSWEQFF
TRBJ2-3 13 - - TRBV9 TGTGCCAGCAGCGTGGGCTATACAGATACGCAGTATTTT CASSVGYTDTQYF